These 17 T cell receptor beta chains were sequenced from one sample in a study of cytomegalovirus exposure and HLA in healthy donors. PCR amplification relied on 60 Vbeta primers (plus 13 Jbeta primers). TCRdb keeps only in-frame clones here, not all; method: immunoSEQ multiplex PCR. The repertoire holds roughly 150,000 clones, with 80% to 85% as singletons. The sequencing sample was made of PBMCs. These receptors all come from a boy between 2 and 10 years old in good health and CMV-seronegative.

The CDR3 protein is CASSPGQGDKETQYF. CDR3 in DNA: TGTGCCAGCAGCCCGGGACAGGGGGATAAAGAGACCCAGTACTTC. This chain uses TRBV5-8 with TRBJ2-5, with TRBD1 matching over 11 bases. This CDR3 has 15 residues. V dropped 4 bases and J dropped 3; count of bases not matched to a gene: 5. From germline, CDR1 is SGHTS and CDR2 YDEGEE. The variable domain in full, completed from reference TRBV5-8 and TRBJ2-5, reads EAGVTQSPTHLIKTRGQQATLRCSPISGHTSVYWYQQALGLGLQFLLWYDEGEERNRGNFPPRFSGRQFPNYSSELNVNALELEDSALYLCASSPGQGDKETQYFGPGTRLLVL.

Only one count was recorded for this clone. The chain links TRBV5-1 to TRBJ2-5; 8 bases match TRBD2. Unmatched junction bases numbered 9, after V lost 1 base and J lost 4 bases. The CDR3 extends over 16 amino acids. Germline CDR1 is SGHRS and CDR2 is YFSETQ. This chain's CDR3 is CASSLLPPGGTETQYF. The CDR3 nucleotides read TGCGCCAGCAGCTTGCTCCCCCCGGGAGGGACAGAGACCCAGTACTTC.

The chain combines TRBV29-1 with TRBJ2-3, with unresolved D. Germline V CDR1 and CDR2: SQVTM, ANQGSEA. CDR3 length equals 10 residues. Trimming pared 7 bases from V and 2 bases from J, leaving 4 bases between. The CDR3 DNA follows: TGCAGCGGTATCACAGATACGCAGTATTTT. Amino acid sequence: CSGITDTQYF.

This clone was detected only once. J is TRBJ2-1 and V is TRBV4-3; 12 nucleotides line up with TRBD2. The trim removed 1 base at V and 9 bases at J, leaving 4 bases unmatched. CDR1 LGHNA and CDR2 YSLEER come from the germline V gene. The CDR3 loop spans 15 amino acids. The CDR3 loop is CASSQGLAGVGEQFF. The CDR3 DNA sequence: TGCGCCAGCAGCCAAGGACTAGCGGGAGTTGGTGAGCAGTTCTTC.

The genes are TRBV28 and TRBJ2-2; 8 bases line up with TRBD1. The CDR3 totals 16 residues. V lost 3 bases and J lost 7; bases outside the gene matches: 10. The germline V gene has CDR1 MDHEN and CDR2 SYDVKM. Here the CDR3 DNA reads TGTGCCAGCAGTTTTCCCGTTACCGGGACAGGCGGGGAGCTGTTTTTT. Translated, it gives CASSFPVTGTGGELFF.

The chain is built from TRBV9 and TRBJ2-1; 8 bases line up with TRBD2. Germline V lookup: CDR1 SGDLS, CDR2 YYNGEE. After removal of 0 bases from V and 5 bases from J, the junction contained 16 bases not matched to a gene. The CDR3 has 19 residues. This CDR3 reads CASSVASRGERERNNEQFF. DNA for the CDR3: TGTGCCAGCAGCGTAGCCTCGCGGGGTGAGCGGGAGAGGAACAATGAGCAGTTCTTC.

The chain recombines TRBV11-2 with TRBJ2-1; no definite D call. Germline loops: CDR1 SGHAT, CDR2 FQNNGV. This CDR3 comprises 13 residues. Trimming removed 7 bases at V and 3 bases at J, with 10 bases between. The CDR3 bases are TGTGCCAGCACCACACAGCTCTACAATGAGCAGTTCTTC. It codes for CASTTQLYNEQFF.

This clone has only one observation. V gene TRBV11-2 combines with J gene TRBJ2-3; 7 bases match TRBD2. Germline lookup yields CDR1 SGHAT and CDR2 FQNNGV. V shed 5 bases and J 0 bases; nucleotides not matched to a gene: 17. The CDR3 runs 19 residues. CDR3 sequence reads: CASSRNPKLLADSTDTQYF. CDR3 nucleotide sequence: TGTGCCAGCAGCCGTAACCCTAAGCTTCTAGCGGATAGCACAGATACGCAGTATTTT.

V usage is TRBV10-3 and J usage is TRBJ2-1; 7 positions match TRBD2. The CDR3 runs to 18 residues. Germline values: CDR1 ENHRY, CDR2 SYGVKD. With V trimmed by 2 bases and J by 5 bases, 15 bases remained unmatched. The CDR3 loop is CAISELGSGGSPHNEQFF. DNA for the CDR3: TGTGCCATCAGTGAGCTGGGGTCGGGCGGGAGCCCCCACAATGAGCAGTTCTTC.

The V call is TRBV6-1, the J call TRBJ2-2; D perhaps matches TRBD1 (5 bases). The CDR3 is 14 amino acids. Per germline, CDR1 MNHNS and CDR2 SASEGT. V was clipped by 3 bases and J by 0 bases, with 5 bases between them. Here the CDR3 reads CASSDRANTGELFF. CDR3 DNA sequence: TGTGCCAGCAGTGACAGGGCGAACACCGGGGAGCTGTTTTTT.

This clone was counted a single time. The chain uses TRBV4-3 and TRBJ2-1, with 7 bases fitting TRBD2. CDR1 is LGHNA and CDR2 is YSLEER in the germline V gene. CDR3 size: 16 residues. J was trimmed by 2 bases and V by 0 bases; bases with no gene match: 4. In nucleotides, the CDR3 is TGCGCCAGCAGCCAAGATGGTAGCGGGCCCTACAATGAGCAGTTCTTC. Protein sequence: CASSQDGSGPYNEQFF.

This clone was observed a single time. The CDR3 loop is CASSLGAGAGANVLTF. The CDR3 DNA follows: TGTGCCAGCAGCTTAGGAGCAGGGGCTGGGGCCAACGTCCTGACTTTC. The chain joins TRBV13 to TRBJ2-6; weak D call: TRBD1 (6 bases). V lost 0 bases to trimming and J lost 2 bases, with 8 bases between them. The CDR3 loop spans 16 amino acids. The germline CDR1 and CDR2 sequences are PRHDT and FYEKMQ (reference sequence).

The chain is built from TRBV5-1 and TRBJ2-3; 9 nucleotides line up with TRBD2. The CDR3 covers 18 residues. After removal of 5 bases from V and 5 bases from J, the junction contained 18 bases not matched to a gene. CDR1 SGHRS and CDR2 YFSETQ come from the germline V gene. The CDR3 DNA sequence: TGCGCCAGCAGAACTTACCCCTTACGCGGGGGGGGTGGAGATACGCAGTATTTT. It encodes CASRTYPLRGGGGDTQYF.

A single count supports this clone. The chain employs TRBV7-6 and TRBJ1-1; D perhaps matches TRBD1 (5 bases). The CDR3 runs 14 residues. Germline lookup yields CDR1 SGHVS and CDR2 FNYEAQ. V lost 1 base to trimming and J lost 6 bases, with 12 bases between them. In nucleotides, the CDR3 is TGTGCCAGCAGCTTAGTTCAGGGAGGGCCTGAAGCTTTCTTT. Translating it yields CASSLVQGGPEAFF.

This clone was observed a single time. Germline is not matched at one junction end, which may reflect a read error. CDR3 nucleotides: TGCAGCGTTGAAGGGTCATTGGGACTAGCGGGGAGTTTCTACAATGAGCGGTTCTTC. Protein sequence: CSVEGSLGLAGSFYNERFF. This rearrangement joins TRBV29-1 to TRBJ2-1, with 13 bases lining up with TRBD2. This CDR3 has 19 amino acids. Germline V lookup: CDR1 SQVTM, CDR2 ANQGSEA.

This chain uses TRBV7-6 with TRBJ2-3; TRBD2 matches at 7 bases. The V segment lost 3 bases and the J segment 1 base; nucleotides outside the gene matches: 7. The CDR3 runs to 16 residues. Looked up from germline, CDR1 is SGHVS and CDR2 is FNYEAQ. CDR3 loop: CASSFQSGGGTDTQYF. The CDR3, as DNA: TGTGCCAGCAGCTTTCAATCGGGAGGAGGCACAGATACGCAGTATTTT.

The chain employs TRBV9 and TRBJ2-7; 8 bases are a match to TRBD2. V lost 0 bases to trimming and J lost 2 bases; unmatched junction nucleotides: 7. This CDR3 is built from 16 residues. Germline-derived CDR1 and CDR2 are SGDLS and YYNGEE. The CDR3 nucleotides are TGTGCCAGCAGCGTAGATTGGGCGGGAGGTCCCTACGAGCAGTACTTC. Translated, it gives CASSVDWAGGPYEQYF.